Presented here are 22 T cell receptor beta chains from one specimen sequenced in a study of CD8 T cells in Susac syndrome. RNA was extracted with the RNeasy kit, and a quantity of roughly 0.5 to 1 ug was reverse transcribed using random hexamers. One entry per CDR3 protein, called by TCRdb with MiXCR from the immunoSEQ multiplex PCR reads. The sample carries approximately 200,000 distinct CDR3 sequences, around 93% recorded once. Sequencing used CD4+ T cells from PBMCs. The receptors originated from a human donor with multiple sclerosis.

The chain uses TRBV4-2 and TRBJ2-7; 7 nucleotides line up with TRBD1. The ends lost 4 bases at V and 6 bases at J; junction bases unmatched: 3. In germline, CDR1 is LGHNA, CDR2 YNFKEQ. This CDR3 comprises 12 residues. The DNA for the CDR3 is TGTGCCAGCAGCCCGCACAGGGGCGAGCAGTACTTC. Translation: CASSPHRGEQYF.

The V gene is TRBV6-5, the J gene TRBJ2-1; 8 bases line up with TRBD1. Per the germline V gene, CDR1 is MNHEY and CDR2 is SVGAGI. The junction had 6 bases not matched to a gene; V was cut back by 5 bases and J by 6 bases. This CDR3 contains 14 residues. CDR3 sequence: CASSPTDRGNEQFF. CDR3 bases: TGTGCCAGCAGTCCCACCGACAGGGGCAATGAGCAGTTCTTC.

The chain joins TRBV29-1 to TRBJ2-3; D ambiguous. Deletions cut 5 bases from V and 1 base from J, with 10 bases between. The CDR3 spans 13 residues. Germline lookup yields CDR1 SQVTM and CDR2 ANQGSEA. The CDR3 loop is CSVTRGGTDTQYF. As DNA, the CDR3 is TGCAGCGTTACCCGAGGTGGCACAGATACGCAGTATTTT.

This clonotype was observed once. The chain carries TRBV9 and TRBJ1-6, with unresolved D. There are 15 residues in the CDR3. Trimming took 4 bases from V and 7 from J, leaving 15 bases between them. CDR1 is SGDLS, CDR2 YYNGEE, per germline. CDR3 sequence (DNA): TGTGCCAGCAGCCCCTCGAGCGCCGAGAATTCACCCCTCCACTTT. Translation gives CASSPSSAENSPLHF. The whole variable domain, remainder taken from reference TRBV9 and TRBJ1-6, is DSGVTQTPKHLITATGQRVTLRCSPRSGDLSVYWYQQSLDQGLQFLIQYYNGEERAKGNILERFSAQQFPDLHSELNLSSLELGDSALYFCASSPSSAENSPLHFGNGTRLTVT.

The chain recombines TRBV3-1 with TRBJ2-4, with a weak D call TRBD1 (5 bases). This CDR3 has 11 residues. Trimming pared 8 bases from V and 10 bases from J, leaving 12 bases between. From germline, CDR1 is LGHDT and CDR2 YNNKEL (reference sequence). CDR3 sequence reads: CASRTGPIQYF. CDR3 coding DNA: TGTGCCAGCCGAACAGGACCGATTCAGTACTTC.

The chain recombines TRBV11-2 with TRBJ2-3, with 7 bases identical to TRBD2. This CDR3 comprises 14 residues. The V gene's germline CDR1 is SGHAT and CDR2 FQNNGV. V dropped 5 bases and J dropped 4; count of bases not matched to a gene: 6. The CDR3 region has the DNA TGTGCCAGCAGCGTCGGGACTACGCCAGATACGCAGTATTTT. Translating gives CASSVGTTPDTQYF.

The V gene is TRBV12-3 or TRBV12-4, the J gene TRBJ2-1; a possible D gene is TRBD2 (5 bases). The CDR3 runs 12 residues. The V gene lost 6 bases and the J gene lost 4 bases, with 7 bases spanning the gap. The CDR3 sequence is CASRDSYNEQFF. The CDR3 DNA sequence: TGTGCCAGCAGGGACTCGTACAATGAGCAGTTCTTC.

The table lists this clonotype with a count of one. V gene TRBV20-1 combines with J gene TRBJ1-5; no clear D. Germline V gene data show CDR1 as DFQATT and CDR2 as SNEGSKA (reference sequence). The CDR3 contains 13 residues. The DNA of the CDR3 is TGCAGCGGCGTTAAGGAGGGTAGGCAGCCCCAGCATTTT. Its protein is CSGVKEGRQPQHF.

The chain joins TRBV28 to TRBJ2-5, with D unresolved. Germline assignment: CDR1 MDHEN and CDR2 SYDVKM. The CDR3 has 14 amino acids. The V end was cut by 4 bases, the J end by 5 bases, with 14 bases between. The CDR3, as DNA: TGTGCCAGCAGTTCTCCTCCCTTGGAGGAGACCCAGTACTTC. It is translated as CASSSPPLEETQYF.

J is TRBJ2-4 and V is TRBV7-9; 8 bases are a match to TRBD2. Germline V CDR1 and CDR2: SEHNR, FQNEAQ (reference sequence). The CDR3 has 14 residues. J lost 6 bases, V lost 3 bases, and 4 bases had no gene match. The CDR3 nucleotides are TGTGCCAGCAGCTTCGGGGGGGCCGCAAACATTCAGTACTTC. The encoded protein is CASSFGGAANIQYF.

V is TRBV15 and J is TRBJ1-5; D perhaps matches TRBD1 (6 bases). CDR3 length equals 16 residues. Germline V gene sequence: CDR1 LNHNV, CDR2 YYDKDF (reference sequence). V dropped 8 bases and J dropped 3 bases, with 20 bases sitting between them. CDR3 loop: CATGADNRAVNQPQHF. Here the CDR3 DNA reads TGTGCCACCGGGGCCGACAACAGGGCCGTCAATCAGCCCCAGCATTTT.

This clonotype came up once. The chain recombines TRBV2 with TRBJ2-1; D possibly uses TRBD1 or TRBD2 (6 bases each). The CDR3 sequence is 15 residues long. The V gene lost 1 base and the J gene lost 2 bases, with 9 bases spanning the gap. Germline V gene data show CDR1 as SNHLY and CDR2 as FYNNEI. CDR3 in amino acids: CASSEGRGAYNEQFF. In nucleotides, the CDR3 is TGTGCCAGCAGTGAAGGTAGGGGGGCCTACAATGAGCAGTTCTTC.

V is TRBV10-3 and J is TRBJ1-1, with D possibly matching TRBD1 (5 bases). This CDR3 comprises 16 residues. Germline V lookup: CDR1 ENHRY, CDR2 SYGVKD. V lost 5 bases and J lost 7, with 23 bases in between. The CDR3 DNA follows: TGTGCCATCAGTCGCCCGGGGCCGAACCAAGCCATTGAAGCTTTCTTT. Protein sequence: CAISRPGPNQAIEAFF.

The genes are TRBV11-2 and TRBJ2-5; TRBD1 matches 9 bases. The CDR3 is 15 residues long. J lost 4 bases, V lost 3 bases, and 6 bases had no gene match. Germline-derived CDR1 and CDR2 are SGHAT and FQNNGV. The CDR3 nucleotides are TGTGCCAGCAGCTTGTCACGGGACAGGGCAGAGACCCAGTACTTC. Protein: CASSLSRDRAETQYF.

The V call is TRBV7-9, the J call TRBJ2-2, with 8 positions matching TRBD1. V trimming: 5 bases; J trimming: 3 bases; junction bases outside the gene matches: 5. The CDR3 covers 15 residues. Germline CDR1 SEHNR, CDR2 FQNEAQ (reference sequence). Here the CDR3 reads CASSIDRGDTGELFF. The DNA for the CDR3 is TGTGCCAGCAGCATCGACAGGGGAGACACCGGGGAGCTGTTTTTT.

The V and J genes are TRBV12-3 or TRBV12-4 and TRBJ1-1; D is undetermined. V shed 3 bases and J shed 4 bases, with 12 bases lying between them. This CDR3 contains 14 residues. Here the CDR3 DNA reads TGTGCCAGCAGTTTTGCATTACGGGGCACTGAAGCTTTCTTT. This encodes CASSFALRGTEAFF.

This rearrangement joins TRBV7-9 to TRBJ2-3, with D perhaps matching TRBD1 (6 bases). This CDR3 is 14 amino acids long. The germline V and J ends were trimmed by 8 bases and 9 bases, with 21 bases remaining between them. The germline V gene encodes CDR1 SEHNR and CDR2 FQNEAQ (reference sequence). The CDR3 DNA reads TGTGCCAGCCGTGGGGGCGAACCCCAAGGGACGCAGTATTTT. Its translation: CASRGGEPQGTQYF.

This chain links TRBV30 with TRBJ1-5; no definite D call. Germline CDR1 and CDR2: GTSNPN and SVGIG (reference sequence). This CDR3 has 14 residues. Trimming removed 2 bases from V and 7 bases from J, with 15 bases in between. CDR3 amino acids: CAWSRLTSRQPQHF. Written as DNA, the CDR3 is TGTGCCTGGAGTCGGTTGACCTCGAGACAGCCCCAGCATTTT.

This clonotype was seen just once. The genes are TRBV20-1 and TRBJ2-3, with 11 nucleotides matching TRBD1. CDR1 is DFQATT, CDR2 SNEGSKA, per germline (reference sequence). V lost 5 bases, J lost 6 bases, and 4 bases stayed unmatched. This CDR3 has 13 amino acids. The CDR3 region has the DNA TGCAGTGCTCAAGGACAGGGGGCTGATACGCAGTATTTT. Translating it yields CSAQGQGADTQYF.

The genes are TRBV20-1 and TRBJ2-1; unclear D gene. Germline CDR1 DFQATT, CDR2 SNEGSKA (reference sequence). CDR3 length equals 11 residues. Trimming pared 1 base from V and 10 bases from J, leaving 8 bases between. The CDR3 sequence: CSARAPGEQFF. CDR3 coding DNA: TGCAGTGCTAGAGCGCCCGGGGAGCAGTTCTTC.

This chain uses TRBV3-1 with TRBJ2-3; no definite D call. The CDR3 contains 13 residues. Germline V gene sequence: CDR1 LGHDT, CDR2 YNNKEL (reference sequence). V was cut by 1 base and J by 6 bases, with 8 bases left in between. CDR3 residues: CASSQGERDTQYF. CDR3 DNA sequence: TGTGCCAGCAGCCAAGGAGAGAGGGATACGCAGTATTTT.

The chain uses TRBV4-2 and TRBJ2-5; no definite D call. Germline V gives CDR1 LGHNA, CDR2 YNFKEQ. The CDR3 is made up of 14 amino acids. The V gene lost 1 base and the J gene lost 2 bases, with 8 bases spanning the gap. As DNA, the CDR3 is TGTGCCAGCAGCCAAGTGCTCCAGCAAGAGACCCAGTACTTC. This sequence encodes CASSQVLQQETQYF.